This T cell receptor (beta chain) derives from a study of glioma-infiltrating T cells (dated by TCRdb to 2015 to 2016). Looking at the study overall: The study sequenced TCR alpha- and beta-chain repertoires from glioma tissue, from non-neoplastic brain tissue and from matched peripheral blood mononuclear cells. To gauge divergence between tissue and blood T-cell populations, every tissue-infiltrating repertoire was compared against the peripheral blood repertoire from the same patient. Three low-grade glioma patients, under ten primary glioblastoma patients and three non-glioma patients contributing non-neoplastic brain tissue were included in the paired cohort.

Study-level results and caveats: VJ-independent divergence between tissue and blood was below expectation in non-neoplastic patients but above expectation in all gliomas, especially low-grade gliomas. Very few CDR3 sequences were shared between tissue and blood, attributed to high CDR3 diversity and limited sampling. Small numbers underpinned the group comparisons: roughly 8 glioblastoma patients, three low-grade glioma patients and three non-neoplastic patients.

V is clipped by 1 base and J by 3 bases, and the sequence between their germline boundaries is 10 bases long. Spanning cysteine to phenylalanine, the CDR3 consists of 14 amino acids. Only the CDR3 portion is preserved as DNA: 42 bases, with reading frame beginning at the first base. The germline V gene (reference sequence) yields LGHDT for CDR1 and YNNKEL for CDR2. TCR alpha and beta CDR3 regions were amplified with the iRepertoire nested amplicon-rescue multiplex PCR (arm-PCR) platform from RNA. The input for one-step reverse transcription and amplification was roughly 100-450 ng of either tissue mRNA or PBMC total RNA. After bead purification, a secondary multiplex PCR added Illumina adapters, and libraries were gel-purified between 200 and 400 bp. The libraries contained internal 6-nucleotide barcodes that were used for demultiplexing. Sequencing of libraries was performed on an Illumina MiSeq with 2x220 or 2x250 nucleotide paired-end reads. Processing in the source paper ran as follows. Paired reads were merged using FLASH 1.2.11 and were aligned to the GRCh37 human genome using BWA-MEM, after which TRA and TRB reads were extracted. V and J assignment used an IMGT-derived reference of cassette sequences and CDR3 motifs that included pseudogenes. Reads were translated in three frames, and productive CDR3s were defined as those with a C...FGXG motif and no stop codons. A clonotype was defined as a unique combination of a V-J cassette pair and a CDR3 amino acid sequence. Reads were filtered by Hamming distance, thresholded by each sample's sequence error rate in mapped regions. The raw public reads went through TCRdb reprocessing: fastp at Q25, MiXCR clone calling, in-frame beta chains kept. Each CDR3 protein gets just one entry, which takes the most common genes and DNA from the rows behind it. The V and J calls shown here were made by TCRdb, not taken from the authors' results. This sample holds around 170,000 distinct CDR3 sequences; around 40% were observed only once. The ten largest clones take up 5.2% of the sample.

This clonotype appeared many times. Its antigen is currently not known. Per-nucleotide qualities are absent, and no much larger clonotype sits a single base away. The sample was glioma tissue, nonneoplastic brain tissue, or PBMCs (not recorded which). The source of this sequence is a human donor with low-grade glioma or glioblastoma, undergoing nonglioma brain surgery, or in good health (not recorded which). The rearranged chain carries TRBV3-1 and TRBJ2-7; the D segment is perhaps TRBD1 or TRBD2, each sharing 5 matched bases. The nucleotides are TGTGCCAGCAGCCAAGTCGGGACGTACTACGAGCAGTACTTC. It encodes CASSQVGTYYEQYF.